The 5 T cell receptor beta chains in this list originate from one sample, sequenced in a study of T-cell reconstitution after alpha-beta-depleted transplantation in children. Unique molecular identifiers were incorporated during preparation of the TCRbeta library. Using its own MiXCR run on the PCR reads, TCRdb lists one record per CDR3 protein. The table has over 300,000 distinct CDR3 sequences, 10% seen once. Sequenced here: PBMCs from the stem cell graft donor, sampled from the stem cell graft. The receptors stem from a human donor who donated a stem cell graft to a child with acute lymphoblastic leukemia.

The CDR3 sequence: CASSFVTSGSDEQFF. The CDR3 DNA sequence: TGTGCCAGCAGTTTCGTGACTAGCGGGAGTGATGAGCAGTTCTTC. The chain has TRBV12-3 or TRBV12-4 and TRBJ2-1, with 12 bases lining up with TRBD2. The CDR3 loop spans 15 amino acids. Trimming at V came to 3 bases and at J to 8 bases, leaving 5 bases not matched to a gene.

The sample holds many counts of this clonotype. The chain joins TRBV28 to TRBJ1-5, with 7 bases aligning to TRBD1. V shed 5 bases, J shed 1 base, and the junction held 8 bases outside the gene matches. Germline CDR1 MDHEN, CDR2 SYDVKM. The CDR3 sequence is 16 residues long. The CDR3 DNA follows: TGTGCCAGCAGTACACAACAGGGGAGCAGCAATCAGCCCCAGCATTTT. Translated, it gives CASSTQQGSSNQPQHF.

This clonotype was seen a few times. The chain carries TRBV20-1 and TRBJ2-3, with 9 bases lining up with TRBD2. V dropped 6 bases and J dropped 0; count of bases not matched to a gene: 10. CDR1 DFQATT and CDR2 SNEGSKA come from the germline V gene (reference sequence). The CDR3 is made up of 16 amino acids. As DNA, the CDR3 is TGCAGTGCCGTACAGCTCACTAGCGGGAGCACAGATACGCAGTATTTT. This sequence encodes CSAVQLTSGSTDTQYF.

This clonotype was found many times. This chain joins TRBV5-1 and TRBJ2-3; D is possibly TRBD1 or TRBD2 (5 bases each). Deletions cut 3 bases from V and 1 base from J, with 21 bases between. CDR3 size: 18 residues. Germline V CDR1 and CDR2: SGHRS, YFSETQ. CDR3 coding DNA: TGCGCCAGCAGCTCGGGGATGGGGCTAAGCATGGGCACAGATACGCAGTATTTT. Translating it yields CASSSGMGLSMGTDTQYF.

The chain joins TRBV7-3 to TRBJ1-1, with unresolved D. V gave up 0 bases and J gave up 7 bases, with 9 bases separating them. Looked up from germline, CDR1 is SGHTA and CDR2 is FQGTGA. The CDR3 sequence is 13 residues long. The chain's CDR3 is CASSLTGRDEAFF. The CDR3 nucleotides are TGTGCCAGCAGCTTAACGGGAAGAGATGAAGCTTTCTTT.